The 2 T cell receptor beta chains presented below share a single source sample, sequenced in a study of T cell responses to AZD1222 COVID-19 vaccine (dated by TCRdb to about 2021). The library was prepared using the immunoSEQ multiplex PCR assay. TCRdb stores this immuneACCESS table with in-frame sequences only. Part of the clones is absent; in the studies checked, under half of the shortfall reflects unresolved V genes, and no reason is known for the rest. The sample table contains some 200,000 clones; only one count was recorded for roughly 92% of them. Clones ranked in the top ten supply around 3.5% of the sample. The time point label, read with the paper, signifies: about 28 days (+/-7) after the second vaccine dose. The material sequenced was peripheral blood, taken 28 days after the second AZD1222 dose. Source of these receptors: an adult who received the AZD1222 COVID-19 vaccine.

This chain joins TRBV11-2 and TRBJ1-1, with 8 bases matching TRBD1. The germline V gene encodes CDR1 SGHAT and CDR2 FQNNGV. The CDR3 spans 16 residues. Trimming removed 1 base from V and 3 bases from J; junction bases left unmatched: 7. The CDR3 loop is CASSLAPRGLDTEAFF. In DNA, the CDR3 is TGTGCCAGCAGCTTAGCCCCCAGGGGGCTGGACACTGAAGCTTTCTTT.

This clone has more than one count but fewer than ten. V usage is TRBV11-2 and J usage is TRBJ1-2; D is possibly TRBD1 (5 bases). V lost 5 bases and J lost 6, with 13 bases in between. The CDR3 spans 13 residues. The germline CDR1 and CDR2 sequences are SGHAT and FQNNGV. CDR3 residues: CASSPAPGDGYTF. CDR3 DNA sequence: TGTGCCAGCAGCCCTGCGCCGGGGGATGGCTACACCTTC.